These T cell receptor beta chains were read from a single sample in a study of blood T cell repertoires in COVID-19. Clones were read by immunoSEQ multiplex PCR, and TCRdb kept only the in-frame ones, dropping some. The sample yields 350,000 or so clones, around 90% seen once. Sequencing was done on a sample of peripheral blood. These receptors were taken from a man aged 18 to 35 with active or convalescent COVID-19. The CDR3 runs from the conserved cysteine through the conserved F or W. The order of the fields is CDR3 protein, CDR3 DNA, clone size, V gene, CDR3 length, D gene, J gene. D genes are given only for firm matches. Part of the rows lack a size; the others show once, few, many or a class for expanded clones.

CAISGQGGNSPLHF	TGTGCCATCAGTGGACAGGGTGGGAATTCACCCCTCCACTTT	once	TRBV10-3	14	TRBD1	TRBJ1-6
CASIFARGKHNSPLHF	TGTGCCAGCATCTTCGCCAGGGGGAAGCATAATTCACCCCTCCACTTT	NA	TRBV9	16	TRBD1	TRBJ1-6
CARSSLRFQGRVQPQHF	TGTGCCAGAAGCTCCCTAAGGTTCCAGGGGCGAGTACAGCCCCAGCATTTT	once	TRBV5-3	17	NA	TRBJ1-5
CASSPSLGGAYNEQFF	TGTGCCAGCTCACCCTCCTTGGGCGGGGCCTACAATGAGCAGTTCTTC	NA	TRBV18	16	NA	TRBJ2-1
CASSYPSAGWVVF	TGTGCCAGCAGTTACCCCTCGGCAGGGTGGGTTGTTTTT	NA	TRBV6-2/TRBV6-3	13	NA	TRBJ1-4
CSVGTGRSPRTGELFF	TGCAGCGTCGGGACAGGGCGAAGTCCTCGCACCGGGGAGCTGTTTTTT	NA	TRBV29-1	16	TRBD1	TRBJ2-2
CASSQGVGTYHYEQYF	TGCGCCAGCAGCCAAGGGGTAGGGACTTATCACTACGAGCAGTACTTC	NA	TRBV4-3	16	NA	TRBJ2-7
CASSRKQGSTDTQYF	TGTGCCAGCAGTAGAAAACAGGGGAGCACAGATACGCAGTATTTT	NA	TRBV2	15	TRBD1	TRBJ2-3
CASSLFRLAGVETQYF	TGTGCCAGCAGCTTGTTTCGACTAGCGGGAGTAGAGACCCAGTACTTC	NA	TRBV5-6	16	TRBD2	TRBJ2-5
CASSQAPEYEQYF	TGCGCCAGCAGCCAAGCCCCCGAGTACGAGCAGTACTTC	NA	TRBV4-1	13	NA	TRBJ2-7
CASSPGTAPQETQYF	TGCGCCAGCAGCCCAGGGACAGCTCCCCAAGAGACCCAGTACTTC	NA	TRBV4-3	15	TRBD1	TRBJ2-5
CASSSGQPANTGELFF	TGTGCCAGCAGCTCTGGACAGCCTGCGAACACCGGGGAGCTGTTTTTT	NA	TRBV11-3	16	NA	TRBJ2-2
CAISPGTGAETQYF	TGTGCCATCAGTCCCGGGACAGGGGCAGAGACCCAGTACTTC	NA	TRBV10-3	14	TRBD1	TRBJ2-5
CASSRTAGGFLYNEQFF	TGTGCCAGCAGCAGAACAGCGGGAGGGTTCTTATACAATGAGCAGTTCTTC	NA	TRBV3-1/TRBV3-2	17	TRBD2	TRBJ2-1
CASSQAGWGQHEKLFF	TGTGCCAGCAGCCAAGCCGGATGGGGACAACATGAAAAACTGTTTTTT	few	TRBV4-2	16	NA	TRBJ1-4
CASSPGTGGPGELFF	TGCGCCAGCAGCCCCGGGACAGGGGGCCCCGGGGAGCTGTTTTTT	NA	TRBV4-3	15	TRBD1	TRBJ2-2
CASSPPDSSFEQYF	TGTGCCAGCTCACCTCCGGACAGTTCTTTCGAGCAGTACTTC	NA	TRBV18	14	NA	TRBJ2-7
CASIGGQETQYF	TGTGCCAGCATAGGGGGACAAGAGACCCAGTACTTC	NA	TRBV3-1/TRBV3-2	12	NA	TRBJ2-5
CATSKRTDNQPQHF	TGTGCCACCAGTAAAAGGACAGACAATCAGCCCCAGCATTTT	NA	TRBV24-1	14	NA	TRBJ1-5
CSVGTGLSNQPQHF	TGCAGCGTTGGGACAGGACTTTCCAATCAGCCCCAGCATTTT	NA	TRBV29-1	14	TRBD1	TRBJ1-5
CASSFRLADTQYF	TGTGCCAGCAGTTTCAGACTAGCAGATACGCAGTATTTT	NA	TRBV28	13	NA	TRBJ2-3
CASSRDRGYYNEQFF	TGTGCCAGCAGCCGGGACAGGGGGTACTACAATGAGCAGTTCTTC	once	TRBV6-5	15	TRBD1	TRBJ2-1
CASSPSGTGAFRSGYTF	TGTGCCAGCTCACCATCCGGGACAGGGGCCTTTCGGAGTGGCTACACCTTC	NA	TRBV18	17	TRBD1	TRBJ1-2
CATSVRVSGANVLTF	TGTGCCACCAGTGTCCGAGTATCTGGGGCCAACGTGCTGACTTTC	once	TRBV24-1	15	NA	TRBJ2-6
CASSIRTGGGTGELFF	TGTGCCAGCAGCATAAGGACAGGGGGAGGCACCGGGGAGCTGTTTTTT	once	TRBV9	16	TRBD1	TRBJ2-2
CASSIEWGTSGGNNEQFF	TGTGCCAGTAGTATAGAATGGGGGACTAGCGGGGGAAACAATGAGCAGTTCTTC	NA	TRBV19	18	TRBD2	TRBJ2-1
CASSPRHTNNSPLHF	TGTGCCAGCAGCCCGCGACATACGAATAATTCACCCCTCCACTTT	NA	TRBV7-6	15	NA	TRBJ1-6
CASSQSVAGGAADTQYF	TGCGCCAGCAGCCAAAGTGTCGCCGGGGGGGCCGCAGATACGCAGTATTTT	NA	TRBV4-3	17	TRBD2	TRBJ2-3
CASSNTPGELFF	TGTGCCAGCAGCAACACCCCCGGGGAGCTGTTTTTT	NA	TRBV11-2	12	NA	TRBJ2-2
CASSHPRTTFSYEQYF	TGTGCCAGCAGCCACCCCAGGACTACTTTCTCCTACGAGCAGTACTTC	NA	TRBV6-2/TRBV6-3	16	NA	TRBJ2-7
CASSQEIAQGAYEQYF	TGCGCCAGCAGCCAAGAGATAGCACAGGGGGCCTACGAGCAGTACTTC	NA	TRBV4-1	16	TRBD1	TRBJ2-7
CASSRGGAAFF	TGTGCCAGCAGCCGAGGTGGAGCAGCTTTCTTT	NA	TRBV6-6	11	NA	TRBJ1-1
CASSQAAESYTGELFF	TGCGCCAGCAGCCAAGCCGCAGAATCATACACCGGGGAGCTGTTTTTT	NA	TRBV4-3	16	NA	TRBJ2-2
CASSSGQGRSRIANYGYTF	TGTGCCAGCAGCTCCGGACAGGGACGGTCCCGCATAGCTAACTATGGCTACACCTTC	NA	TRBV11-2	19	TRBD1	TRBJ1-2
CASSLWRGSSYEQYF	TGCGCCAGCAGCTTGTGGCGGGGAAGCTCCTACGAGCAGTACTTC	NA	TRBV5-1	15	NA	TRBJ2-7
CASSAYSGAGTDTQYF	TGTGCCAGCAGCGCCTATAGCGGAGCAGGCACAGATACGCAGTATTTT	NA	TRBV7-3	16	NA	TRBJ2-3
CARTAGGHSYEQYF	TGTGCCCGGACGGCAGGGGGCCACTCCTACGAGCAGTACTTC	NA	TRBV5-6	14	TRBD1	TRBJ2-7
CASRGLAGLADTQYF	TGTGCCAGCAGAGGACTAGCGGGGTTAGCAGATACGCAGTATTTT	NA	TRBV11-2	15	TRBD2	TRBJ2-3
CASSPGGVGSTEAFF	TGTGCCAGCTCCCCGGGAGGTGTAGGTTCCACTGAAGCTTTCTTT	once	TRBV18	15	NA	TRBJ1-1
CASRGVGNTGELFF	TGTGCCAGTAGAGGGGTGGGCAACACCGGGGAGCTGTTTTTT	NA	TRBV19	14	NA	TRBJ2-2
CASSLGQGRGEQYF	TGTGCCAGCAGCTTAGGACAGGGGCGAGGTGAGCAGTACTTC	NA	TRBV9	14	TRBD1	TRBJ2-7
CASRGTSGGPANTGELFF	TGTGCCAGCAGAGGGACTAGCGGGGGGCCCGCGAACACCGGGGAGCTGTTTTTT	NA	TRBV11-3	18	TRBD2	TRBJ2-2
CASSYTGQGNFYEQYF	TGTGCCAGCAGTTACACCGGACAGGGAAACTTCTACGAGCAGTACTTC	NA	TRBV6-2/TRBV6-3	16	TRBD1	TRBJ2-7
CASSGGQGLKETQYF	TGCGCCAGCAGCGGAGGACAGGGGCTGAAGGAGACCCAGTACTTC	NA	TRBV5-1	15	TRBD1	TRBJ2-5
CASSQEEGKAGELFF	TGTGCCAGCAGCCAAGAGGAGGGGAAGGCCGGGGAGCTGTTTTTT	NA	TRBV4-2	15	NA	TRBJ2-2
CASSISSGANVLTF	TGTGCCAGTAGTATCAGCTCTGGGGCCAACGTGCTGACTTTC	NA	TRBV19	14	NA	TRBJ2-6
CASSQGAGEQYF	TGTGCCAGCTCACAGGGGGCGGGCGAGCAGTACTTC	once	TRBV7-9	12	TRBD1	TRBJ2-7
CASSLSETSPNEQFF	TGTGCCAGCTCTCTTTCAGAGACTAGCCCCAATGAGCAGTTCTTC	NA	TRBV6-5	15	TRBD2	TRBJ2-1
CATSDWGPGEDTQYF	TGTGCCACCAGTGATTGGGGGCCCGGGGAAGATACGCAGTATTTT	NA	TRBV24-1	15	NA	TRBJ2-3
CASSLSRARGQDEQYF	TGTGCCAGCAGTCTATCTCGGGCCAGGGGGCAGGACGAGCAGTACTTC	NA	TRBV28	16	TRBD1	TRBJ2-7
CASSPVQSGYEQFF	TGTGCCAGCTCACCGGTCCAGTCGGGATATGAGCAGTTCTTC	NA	TRBV18	14	NA	TRBJ2-1
CASSPGQVSYGYTF	TGTGCCAGCAGTCCGGGACAGGTATCCTATGGCTACACCTTC	NA	TRBV6-5	14	TRBD1	TRBJ1-2
CASSESGGLADYYNEQFF	TGTGCCAGCAGCGAATCAGGCGGACTAGCGGATTATTACAATGAGCAGTTCTTC	NA	TRBV27	18	TRBD2	TRBJ2-1
CASSLNGGGIKTQYF	TGTGCCAGCAGCTTAAATGGAGGGGGCATAAAGACCCAGTACTTC	NA	TRBV7-3	15	NA	TRBJ2-5
CAISGTGGKSSGYTF	TGTGCCATCAGTGGGACAGGGGGTAAGAGCTCTGGCTACACCTTC	NA	TRBV10-3	15	TRBD1	TRBJ1-2
CASSLTRASNTEAFF	TGTGCCAGCAGCCTTACTAGGGCTTCGAACACTGAAGCTTTCTTT	NA	TRBV3-1/TRBV3-2	15	NA	TRBJ1-1